The T cell receptor beta chain described here comes from a study of beta chain features in type 1 diabetes. The length of the CDR3 is 15 residues. V was clipped by 1 base and J by 1 base, with 8 bases between them. Germline V gene sequence: CDR1 SGHTA, CDR2 FQGNSA. This clone was detected a few times. This CDR3 is also generated by other DNA sequences in the sample. Expressed TCRB transcripts were sequenced because the isolated RNA had all been reverse transcribed beforehand. Regulatory, naive and central memory T cell samples averaged roughly 4 million reads. The data were produced by immunoSEQ multiplex PCR, yet TCRdb's version contains in-frame clones alone and is incomplete. There are 450,000 or so clones in the sample; about an eighth occur only once, and less than 0.06% lies in the top ten.

The gene calls are TRBV7-2 and TRBJ1-5; D unresolved. The TCR sequence derives from a woman between 18 and 30 years old in good health. The sample was naive CD4+ T cells from blood. The CDR3 sequence is CASSLGVLSNQPQHF. In nucleotides, the CDR3 is TGTGCCAGCAGCTTAGGAGTTCTGAGCAATCAGCCCCAGCATTTT.